The source of this T cell receptor (beta chain) is a study of shared clonotypes between healthy human individuals. The CDR3 consists of 17 residues. V was pared by 2 bases and J by 1 base, with 18 bases between. In germline, CDR1 is SGHAT, CDR2 FQNNGV. Genomic DNA for unsorted samples was obtained from about 90 million PBMCs. Each unsorted PBMC replicate got 300 ng genomic DNA, roughly 30,000 genomes. Assay used: immunoSEQ multiplex PCR; TCRdb lists only in-frame clones, some missing. This table holds roughly 490,000 clones, 75% to 85% found once. The TCR originated in a woman aged 40 to 49 in good health. Some clones in this sample may be carry-over from other donors' samples. The sequencing input was PBMCs. The chain has TRBV11-2 and TRBJ2-7; possibly TRBD1 or TRBD2 for D (5 bases each). The CDR3, as DNA: TGTGCCAGCAGCTTAAGTCTCCTCACGGGGCGGTCCTACGAGCAGTACTTC. Translated: CASSLSLLTGRSYEQYF.